These 13 T cell receptor beta chains were all obtained from the same sample, sequenced in a study of post-analysis software for immune sequencing data. cDNA libraries of TCR beta carried unique molecular identifiers. In TCRdb, the PCR reads were re-called with MiXCR into one record per CDR3 protein. The sample includes just over 250,000 distinct CDR3 sequences, 36% of them seen just once. Their specific antigens are unknown. Study outcomes and limitations: With TRBV5-6, TRBV5-1 and TRBV20-1 included, five TRBV segments were more frequent in patients than in controls.

The source material was blood. Every receptor here comes from a girl aged 10-17 years with multiple sclerosis.

This rearrangement joins TRBV20-1 to TRBJ2-5; 11 nucleotides line up with TRBD2. Germline CDR1 reads DFQATT; CDR2 reads SNEGSKA (reference sequence). Trimming cost V 1 base and J 11 bases; bases outside gene matches: 21. The CDR3 sequence is 18 residues long. CDR3 sequence (DNA): TGCAGTGCTAGAGTCCCATCTAGCGGGAGGCCCCCCTACAATGAGCAGTACTTC. It is translated as CSARVPSSGRPPYNEQYF.

The chain uses TRBV10-3 and TRBJ2-3; D perhaps matches TRBD2 (6 bases). CDR1 is ENHRY, CDR2 SYGVKD, per germline. The CDR3 spans 12 residues. Trimming removed 4 bases from V and 10 bases from J, with 12 bases in between. CDR3 coding DNA: TGTGCCATCAGTGGGGGGGATGACGCGCAGTATTTT. Translated: CAISGGDDAQYF.

This chain joins TRBV29-1 and TRBJ1-1; TRBD1 is a possible D gene (6 bases). The CDR3 spans 14 residues. CDR1 and CDR2 (germline): SQVTM, ANQGSEA. Trimming shortened V by 7 bases and J by 4 bases, and 19 bases separated the two germline ends. DNA for the CDR3: TGCAGCGGAGGGGCTCTTGGGGGGCCCACTGAAGCTTTCTTT. Translated, it gives CSGGALGGPTEAFF.

The sample holds many counts of this clonotype. The genes are TRBV20-1 and TRBJ1-6; D gene ambiguous. The CDR3 is 15 residues long. Germline V gene lookup returns CDR1 DFQATT and CDR2 SNEGSKA (reference sequence). V was trimmed by 6 bases and J by 4 bases, leaving 16 bases between them. The CDR3 protein is CSAAPDGSYNSPLHF. The CDR3 coding sequence is TGCAGTGCCGCGCCGGACGGATCTTATAATTCACCCCTCCACTTT.

There are a few counts of this clonotype. V usage is TRBV19 and J usage is TRBJ1-5; possibly TRBD1 for D (5 bases). The V and J ends lost 9 bases and 5 bases respectively, with 14 bases between them. This CDR3 has 13 residues. Germline assignment: CDR1 LNHDA and CDR2 SQIVND (reference sequence). CDR3 protein: CASLPGPYQPQHF. DNA of the CDR3: TGTGCCAGCCTCCCGGGACCTTATCAGCCCCAGCATTTT.

This clonotype was counted at least ten times. V gene TRBV12-3 or TRBV12-4 combines with J gene TRBJ2-5; TRBD2 might be the D (7 bases). This CDR3 is 18 amino acids long. V gave up 3 bases and J gave up 2 bases, with 22 bases separating them. The CDR3 loop is CASSFAGRGGTKQETQYF. The CDR3 region has the DNA TGTGCCAGCAGTTTTGCGGGCAGGGGCGGGACTAAACAAGAGACCCAGTACTTC.

This clonotype was counted a few times. The chain uses TRBV29-1 and TRBJ1-1, with 9 bases matching TRBD1. Germline V lookup: CDR1 SQVTM, CDR2 ANQGSEA. CDR3 size: 13 residues. J was trimmed by 9 bases and V by 7 bases; bases with no gene match: 12. The CDR3 DNA reads TGCAGCGCCGGGGACAGGGAGCTGTTTAAAGCTTTCTTT. Its translation is CSAGDRELFKAFF.

This clonotype has at least ten counts. The chain carries TRBV29-1 and TRBJ2-7, with D perhaps matching TRBD1 (5 bases). V dropped 4 bases and J dropped 2 bases, with 18 bases sitting between them. This CDR3 region has 15 residues. Germline-derived CDR1 and CDR2 are SQVTM and ANQGSEA. CDR3 DNA: TGCAGCGTTGCAGGGTGGCCGCTGGCCCCCTACGAGCAGTACTTC. Its protein product is CSVAGWPLAPYEQYF.

The gene calls are TRBV5-1 and TRBJ2-1; TRBD2 matches 7 bases. The V and J ends lost 1 base and 6 bases, in that order; junction bases with no gene match: 10. The CDR3 spans 16 residues. CDR1 is SGHRS and CDR2 is YFSETQ in the germline V gene. The CDR3 nucleotides read TGCGCCAGCAGCTTGATCCCCCGGACTAGTCTCAATGAGCAGTTCTTC. Encoded protein: CASSLIPRTSLNEQFF.

Turning to this clonotype: This sequence may be a read error, since a much larger clone differs from it by one base. Here the CDR3 reads CSARDRAGGYNEQYF. The CDR3 bases are TGCAGTGCTAGAGATCGGGCAGGGGGCTACAATGAGCAGTACTTC. V is TRBV20-1 and J is TRBJ2-1, with 8 bases that match TRBD1. The J call may be mistaken, given a closer DNA end match to TRBJ2-7. This CDR3 contains 15 residues. Germline V lookup: CDR1 DFQATT, CDR2 SNEGSKA (reference sequence).

The chain recombines TRBV7-2 with TRBJ1-2, with 10 bases lining up with TRBD1. The germline gives CDR1 SGHTA, CDR2 FQGNSA. V trimming: 5 bases; J trimming: 4 bases; junction bases outside the gene matches: 7. The CDR3 extends over 15 amino acids. In DNA form, the CDR3 reads TGTGCCAGCAGCGCAAAGGGACAGGGGAGCTATGGCTACACCTTC. The encoded protein is CASSAKGQGSYGYTF.

This chain joins TRBV18 and TRBJ1-1; 8 nucleotides align to TRBD1. CDR3 length: 17 amino acids. The junction had 11 bases not matched to a gene; V was cut back by 2 bases and J by 3 bases. Germline CDR1 KGHSH, CDR2 LQKENI. In DNA form, the CDR3 reads TGTGCCAGCTCACCAAACGGACAGGGAAGGGCGGACACTGAAGCTTTCTTT. Translated: CASSPNGQGRADTEAFF.

Many counts were recorded for this clonotype. The CDR3 DNA reads TGTGCCAGCAGTCCCGACAGGGGAAGTCAGCCCCAGCATTTT. Translated: CASSPDRGSQPQHF. The chain links TRBV28 to TRBJ1-5; the match to TRBD1 covers 8 bases. The CDR3 covers 14 residues. The germline V gene has CDR1 MDHEN and CDR2 SYDVKM. Trimming took 5 bases from V and 6 from J; bases not matched to a gene: 6.